The next 27 T cell receptor beta chains were all read from a single sample in a study of CD8 T cells in ankylosing spondylitis. Via MiXCR, TCRdb re-called the 5' RACE reads, giving one row per CDR3 protein. The repertoire holds 380,000 or so distinct CDR3 sequences, with roughly 20% as singletons. What was sequenced was blood, either unsorted or a sorted T cell fraction (not recorded which). The receptors were gathered from a male donor with ankylosing spondylitis or in good health (not recorded which).

V is TRBV6-1 and J is TRBJ2-7; D possibly uses TRBD1 or TRBD2 (5 bases each). Trimming removed 5 bases at V and 2 bases at J, with 13 bases between. The length of the CDR3 is 14 residues. The V gene's germline CDR1 is MNHNS and CDR2 SASEGT. For the CDR3, the DNA is TGTGCCAGCAGTCTCCGGGACGAAGCCTACGAGCAGTACTTC. Translation gives CASSLRDEAYEQYF.

This clonotype occurred a few times. The rearrangement links TRBV5-1 to TRBJ2-3; a weak D match, TRBD1 (6 bases). This CDR3 has 15 amino acids. V lost 0 bases to trimming and J lost 0 bases, with 8 bases between them. CDR1 is SGHRS, CDR2 YFSETQ, per germline. CDR3: CASSLVQGSTDTQYF. CDR3 coding DNA: TGCGCCAGCAGCTTGGTACAGGGAAGCACAGATACGCAGTATTTT.

The chain carries TRBV12-3 or TRBV12-4 and TRBJ2-3; D uncertain. Between the trimmed V and J ends, which lost 10 bases and 0 bases, there was a span of 8 bases. The CDR3 is made up of 12 amino acids. CDR3 region: CATFPSTDTQYF. In DNA form, the CDR3 reads TGTGCCACTTTCCCCAGCACAGATACGCAGTATTTT.

V gene TRBV27 combines with J gene TRBJ2-7; TRBD2 matches 9 bases. CDR3 size: 15 residues. Unmatched junction bases numbered 5, after V lost 3 bases and J lost 2 bases. CDR1 and CDR2 (germline): MNHEY, SMNVEV (reference sequence). As DNA, the CDR3 is TGTGCCAGCAGTTTTTTCAGCGGGGGGCCCTACGAGCAGTACTTC. Its translation is CASSFFSGGPYEQYF.

The rearrangement links TRBV12-3 or TRBV12-4 to TRBJ1-5, with a possible D match to TRBD1 (6 bases). Trimming shortened V by 5 bases and J by 7 bases, and 15 bases separated the two germline ends. This CDR3 has 14 residues. CDR3 in DNA: TGTGCCAGCAGTGCATATCAGGGGTCCCAGCCCCAGCATTTT. Translation gives CASSAYQGSQPQHF.

At least ten counts were recorded for this clonotype. The chain couples TRBV12-3 or TRBV12-4 to TRBJ2-3; D might be TRBD1 (5 bases). There are 16 residues in the CDR3. Between the trimmed V and J ends, which lost 0 bases and 1 base, there was a span of 11 bases. The CDR3 sequence: CASSLAVQGRTDTQYF. In nucleotides, the CDR3 is TGTGCCAGCAGTTTAGCTGTCCAGGGCCGCACAGATACGCAGTATTTT.

The V call is TRBV6-5, the J call TRBJ2-2; D remains unclear. Germline CDR1 reads MNHEY; CDR2 reads SVGAGI. Trimming stripped 3 bases from V and 5 bases from J, with 22 bases between. The CDR3 is made up of 18 amino acids. The CDR3 DNA reads as TGTGCCAGCAGTTATCCCCTCGGAGACAAGAGCCCAACCGGGGAGCTGTTTTTT. Translation: CASSYPLGDKSPTGELFF.

The CDR3 nucleotides read TGCGCCAGCAGGGTCCTTGGGGCGGCCAGCGGGGAGCAGTACTTC. Translation gives CASRVLGAASGEQYF. This rearrangement joins TRBV4-1 to TRBJ2-7, with D possibly TRBD2 on 6 matching bases. Germline lookup yields CDR1 MGHRA and CDR2 YSYEKL. This CDR3 has 15 residues. Trimming pared 6 bases from V and 7 bases from J, leaving 22 bases between.

V is TRBV24-1 and J is TRBJ2-1; D tentatively fits TRBD1 or TRBD2 (5 bases each). Germline CDR1 reads KGHDR; CDR2 reads SFDVKD. The CDR3 loop spans 13 amino acids. Trimming removed 4 bases at V and 10 bases at J, with 13 bases between. CDR3 sequence reads: CATSEHVGDEQFF. In DNA form, the CDR3 reads TGTGCCACCAGTGAACACGTGGGGGACGAGCAGTTCTTC.

V gene TRBV7-8 combines with J gene TRBJ1-5, with no clear D. Germline V gene sequence: CDR1 SGHVS, CDR2 FQNEAQ. There are 14 residues in the CDR3. Trimming took 2 bases from V and 2 from J, leaving 7 bases between them. The CDR3 DNA reads as TGTGCCAGCAGCTTAAGGTTGGGCAATCAGCCCCAGCATTTT. Amino acids: CASSLRLGNQPQHF.

This clonotype came up a few times. The chain recombines TRBV20-1 with TRBJ2-5; 11 nucleotides align to TRBD2. V shed 4 bases, J shed 5 bases, and the junction held 6 bases outside the gene matches. Germline V CDR1 and CDR2: DFQATT, SNEGSKA (reference sequence). The length of the CDR3 is 14 residues. CDR3 sequence: CSATIAGGLETQYF. The DNA for the CDR3 is TGCAGTGCTACAATAGCGGGGGGGCTTGAGACCCAGTACTTC.

J is TRBJ2-6 and V is TRBV11-1; weak D call: TRBD2 (5 bases). The V end was cut by 5 bases, the J end by 0 bases, with 17 bases between. CDR3 length: 18 amino acids. Germline V gene lookup returns CDR1 SGHAT and CDR2 FQDESV (reference sequence). The CDR3 spells CASSGFGLANSGANVLTF. The CDR3 DNA reads as TGTGCCAGCAGCGGATTCGGACTGGCGAACTCTGGGGCCAACGTCCTGACTTTC.

This clonotype has a handful of counts. This chain links TRBV4-1 with TRBJ1-4; maybe TRBD1 (6 bases). With 0 bases removed from V and 3 bases from J, the gap between germline ends came to 8 bases. The CDR3 has 15 amino acids. Germline-derived CDR1 and CDR2 are MGHRA and YSYEKL. CDR3 amino acids: CASSQDGQPNEKLFF. CDR3 DNA sequence: TGCGCCAGCAGCCAAGACGGACAGCCTAATGAAAAACTGTTTTTT.

The V call is TRBV4-1, the J call TRBJ2-1; D is ambiguous. The CDR3 covers 16 residues. V shed 0 bases and J shed 4 bases, with 13 bases lying between them. Germline V gene sequence: CDR1 MGHRA, CDR2 YSYEKL. The CDR3 loop reads CASSQDGLDYYNEQFF. The CDR3, as DNA: TGCGCCAGCAGCCAAGATGGCCTAGATTATTACAATGAGCAGTTCTTC.

Only a few counts were recorded for this clonotype. The chain recombines TRBV9 with TRBJ1-1; D is uncertain. The V and J ends lost 4 bases and 6 bases respectively, with 13 bases between them. The germline V gene has CDR1 SGDLS and CDR2 YYNGEE. This CDR3 contains 13 residues. This CDR3 is CASSPLVSPEAFF. CDR3 nucleotides: TGTGCCAGCAGCCCCTTGGTTAGTCCTGAAGCTTTCTTT.

The rearrangement joins TRBV5-5 to TRBJ2-5; 7 nucleotides align to TRBD1. The V gene end was trimmed by 2 bases and the J gene end by 2 bases; junction bases not matched to a gene: 9. Germline CDR1 is SGHKS and CDR2 is YYEKEE (reference sequence). The CDR3 spans 16 residues. The CDR3 region has the DNA TGTGCCAGCAGCTTCCGGACAGGCAGCCTTCAAGAGACCCAGTACTTC. Translation gives CASSFRTGSLQETQYF.

This clonotype was picked up one time. The V gene is TRBV6-1, the J gene TRBJ2-1, with TRBD1 as a possible D gene (5 bases). V gave up 3 bases and J gave up 11 bases, with 23 bases separating them. The germline CDR1 and CDR2 sequences are MNHNS and SASEGT. CDR3 length equals 16 residues. CDR3 in DNA: TGTGCCAGCAGTGATTTGGCAGGGCTAGGACAAATGAAGCAGTTCTTC. Amino acid sequence: CASSDLAGLGQMKQFF.

This chain joins TRBV24-1 and TRBJ2-3; the match to TRBD2 covers 7 bases. This CDR3 region has 13 residues. The germline CDR1 and CDR2 sequences are KGHDR and SFDVKD. V gave up 7 bases and J gave up 4 bases; unmatched junction bases: 4. CDR3 region: CATRQGGSDTQYF. CDR3 DNA sequence: TGTGCCACCAGGCAGGGAGGGTCAGATACGCAGTATTTT.

This chain connects TRBV7-9 to TRBJ2-3; no definite D call. Germline V gene data show CDR1 as SEHNR and CDR2 as FQNEAQ (reference sequence). V gave up 1 base and J gave up 4 bases, with 9 bases separating them. The CDR3 covers 14 residues. The CDR3 bases are TGTGCCAGCAGCTTAGTGGGGTGGCCAGATACGCAGTATTTT. Protein sequence: CASSLVGWPDTQYF.

The CDR3: CSARGLSYEQYF. In nucleotides, the CDR3 is TGCAGTGCTAGAGGGCTCTCCTACGAGCAGTACTTC. The V call is TRBV20-1, the J call TRBJ2-7; no reliable D call. Trimming removed 1 base at V and 0 bases at J, with 4 bases between. The CDR3 covers 12 residues. Germline V gene sequence: CDR1 DFQATT, CDR2 SNEGSKA (reference sequence).

This clonotype was picked up many times. This chain links TRBV12-3 or TRBV12-4 with TRBJ2-3, with 10 bases aligning to TRBD1. CDR3 length equals 15 residues. V lost 7 bases to trimming and J lost 4 bases; unmatched junction nucleotides: 8. DNA of the CDR3: TGTGCCAGCACCCTGGACAGGGGGAGGGCAGATACGCAGTATTTT. Protein: CASTLDRGRADTQYF.

In this sample, this clonotype turned up a few times. The chain is built from TRBV7-9 and TRBJ2-7; D gene ambiguous. The CDR3 extends over 15 amino acids. Per the germline V gene, CDR1 is SEHNR and CDR2 is FQNEAQ (reference sequence). Trimming removed 5 bases at V and 0 bases at J, with 14 bases between. CDR3 residues: CASSLTEGYSYEQYF. The CDR3, as DNA: TGTGCCAGCAGCCTGACTGAAGGTTACTCCTACGAGCAGTACTTC.

The sample holds one count of this clonotype. The J gene is TRBJ2-3, the V gene TRBV3-1; D might be TRBD1 (5 bases). CDR1 and CDR2 (germline): LGHDT, YNNKEL (reference sequence). The CDR3 has 16 residues. Trimming stripped 3 bases from V and 1 base from J, with 14 bases between. This CDR3 reads CASSQWAREGTDTQYF. The DNA of the CDR3 is TGTGCCAGCAGCCAGTGGGCCAGGGAAGGCACAGATACGCAGTATTTT.

The chain combines TRBV9 with TRBJ2-2; the D gene could be TRBD1 or TRBD2 (5 bases each). The germline CDR1 and CDR2 sequences are SGDLS and YYNGEE. V lost 2 bases and J lost 4, with 9 bases in between. The CDR3 extends over 14 amino acids. The CDR3 bases are TGTGCCAGCAGCGTTTCAGGGAGCACCGGGGAGCTGTTTTTT. Translated, it gives CASSVSGSTGELFF. Looking up the rest from reference TRBV9 and TRBJ2-2 gives the full variable domain: DSGVTQTPKHLITATGQRVTLRCSPRSGDLSVYWYQQSLDQGLQFLIQYYNGEERAKGNILERFSAQQFPDLHSELNLSSLELGDSALYFCASSVSGSTGELFFGEGSRLTVL.

This clonotype was found a few times. The genes are TRBV12-3 or TRBV12-4 and TRBJ1-1; no clear D gene. There are 14 residues in the CDR3. The V and J ends lost 2 bases and 10 bases respectively, with 17 bases between them. The CDR3 is CASSLRYGSLGAFF. The CDR3 nucleotides read TGTGCCAGCAGTTTAAGGTACGGATCTCTGGGAGCTTTCTTT.

The sample holds a few counts of this clonotype. The chain couples TRBV12-3 or TRBV12-4 to TRBJ2-5; TRBD2 matches at 7 bases. The ends lost 6 bases at V and 5 bases at J; junction bases unmatched: 12. The CDR3 has 15 amino acids. The CDR3 DNA reads as TGTGCCAGCAGCCACTGGGAGGGGAAGAGGGAGACCCAGTACTTC. Its translation: CASSHWEGKRETQYF.

This clonotype was counted only a few times. The rearrangement links TRBV7-9 to TRBJ2-3; weak D call: TRBD1 (6 bases). CDR3 length equals 17 residues. Trimming removed 5 bases at V and 2 bases at J, with 20 bases between. CDR1 SEHNR and CDR2 FQNEAQ come from the germline V gene (reference sequence). CDR3 bases: TGTGCCAGCAGCCAACGGACAGAGGGCCTCCTCACAGATACGCAGTATTTT. Its protein product is CASSQRTEGLLTDTQYF.